This T cell receptor (beta chain) emerged from a study of identical twins. Study-wide points: Models predicted less out-of-frame TCR alpha sharing in monozygotic twins than was found. Instead of following the same donors, the conclusions were based on cross-sectional statistical analysis. Possibly, invariant MAIT and iNKT cells partly confounded zero-insertion analyses.

cDNA carried unique molecular identifiers, and a universal primer site was added by template switching. TCRdb ran MiXCR on the 5' RACE reads and lists one entry per CDR3 protein. Of approximately 220,000 distinct CDR3 sequences in the sample, approximately 7.3% were seen once. The J segment lost 8 bases and the V segment lost 10 bases, leaving 10 bases of the junction unmatched. The CDR3 consists of 12 residues. Per germline, CDR1 MNHEY and CDR2 SMNVEV (reference sequence). This clonotype was seen only a few times. Its antigen is not known. The data also belong to a second study, concerning yellow fever vaccine responses in identical twins.

The chain is built from TRBV27 and TRBJ1-2; 7 positions match TRBD1. The sample consisted of CD8+ T cells sorted from blood. The sequence came from a woman aged 18-29 years in good health. The CDR3 reads CATRQGPRGYTF. CDR3 sequence (DNA): TGTGCCACCAGACAGGGCCCCCGGGGCTACACCTTC.